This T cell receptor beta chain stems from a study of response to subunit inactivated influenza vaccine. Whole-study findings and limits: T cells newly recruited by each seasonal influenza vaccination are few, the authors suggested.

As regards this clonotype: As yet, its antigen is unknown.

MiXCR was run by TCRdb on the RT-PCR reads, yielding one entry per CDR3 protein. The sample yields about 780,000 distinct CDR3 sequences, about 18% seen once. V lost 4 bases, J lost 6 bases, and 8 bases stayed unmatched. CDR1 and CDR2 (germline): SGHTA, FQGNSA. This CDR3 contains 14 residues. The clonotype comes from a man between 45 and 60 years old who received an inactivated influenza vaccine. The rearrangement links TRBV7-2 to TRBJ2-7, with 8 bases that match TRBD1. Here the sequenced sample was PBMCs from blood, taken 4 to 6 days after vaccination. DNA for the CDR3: TGTGCCAGCAGCTATGGACAGGGATCAGGCGAGCAGTACTTC. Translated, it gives CASSYGQGSGEQYF. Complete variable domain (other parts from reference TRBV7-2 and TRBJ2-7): GAGVSQSPSNKVTEKGKDVELRCDPISGHTALYWYRQSLGQGLEFLIYFQGNSAPDKSGLPSDRFSAERTGGSVSTLTIQRTQQEDSAVYLCASSYGQGSGEQYFGPGTRLTVT.